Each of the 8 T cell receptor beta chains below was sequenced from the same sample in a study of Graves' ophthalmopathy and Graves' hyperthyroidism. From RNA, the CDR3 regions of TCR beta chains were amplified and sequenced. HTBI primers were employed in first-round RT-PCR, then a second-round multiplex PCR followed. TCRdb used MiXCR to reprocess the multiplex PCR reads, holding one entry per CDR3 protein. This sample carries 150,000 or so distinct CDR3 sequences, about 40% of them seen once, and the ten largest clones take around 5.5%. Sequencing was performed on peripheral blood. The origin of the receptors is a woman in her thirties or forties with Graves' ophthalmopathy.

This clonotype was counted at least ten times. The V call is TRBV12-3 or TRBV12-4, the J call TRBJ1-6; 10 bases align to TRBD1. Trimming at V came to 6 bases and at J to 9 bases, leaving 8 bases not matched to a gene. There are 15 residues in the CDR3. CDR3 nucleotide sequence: TGTGCCAGCAGCACCCCGGGACAGGGGCTTTCACCCCTCCACTTT. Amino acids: CASSTPGQGLSPLHF.

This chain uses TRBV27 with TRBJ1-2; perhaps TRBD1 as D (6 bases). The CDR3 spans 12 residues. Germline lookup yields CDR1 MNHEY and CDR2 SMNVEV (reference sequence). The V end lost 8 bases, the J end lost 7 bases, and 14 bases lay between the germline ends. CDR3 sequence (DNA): TGTGCCAGCCAGGGGCGATCTCTTGGCTACACCTTC. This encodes CASQGRSLGYTF.

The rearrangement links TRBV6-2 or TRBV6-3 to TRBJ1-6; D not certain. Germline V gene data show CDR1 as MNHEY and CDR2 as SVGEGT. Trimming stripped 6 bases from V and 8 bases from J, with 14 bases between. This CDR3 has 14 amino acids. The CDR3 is CASRRGQDHSPLHF. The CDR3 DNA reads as TGTGCCAGCAGAAGAGGTCAGGACCATTCACCCCTCCACTTT.

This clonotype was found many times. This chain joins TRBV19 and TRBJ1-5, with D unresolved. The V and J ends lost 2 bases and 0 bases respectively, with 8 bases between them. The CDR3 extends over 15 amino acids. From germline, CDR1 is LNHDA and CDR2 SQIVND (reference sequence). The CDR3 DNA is TGTGCCAGTAGTATAACGAGAGATAGCAATCAGCCCCAGCATTTT. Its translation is CASSITRDSNQPQHF.

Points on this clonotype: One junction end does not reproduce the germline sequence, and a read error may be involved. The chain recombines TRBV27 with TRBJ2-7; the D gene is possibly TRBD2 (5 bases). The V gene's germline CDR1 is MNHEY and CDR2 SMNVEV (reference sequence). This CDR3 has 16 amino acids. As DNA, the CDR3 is TGTGCCAGCAGTCTATCCTTCTTGAGGGCGACCTACGAGCAGTACTTC. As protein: CASSLSFLRATYEQYF.

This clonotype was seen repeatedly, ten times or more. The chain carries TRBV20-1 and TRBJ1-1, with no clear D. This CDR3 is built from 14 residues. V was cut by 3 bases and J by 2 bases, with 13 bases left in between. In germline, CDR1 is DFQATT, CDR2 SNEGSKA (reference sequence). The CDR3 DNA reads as TGCAGTGCTAGTGGCCCCAACGAAAACACTGAAGCTTTCTTT. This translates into CSASGPNENTEAFF.

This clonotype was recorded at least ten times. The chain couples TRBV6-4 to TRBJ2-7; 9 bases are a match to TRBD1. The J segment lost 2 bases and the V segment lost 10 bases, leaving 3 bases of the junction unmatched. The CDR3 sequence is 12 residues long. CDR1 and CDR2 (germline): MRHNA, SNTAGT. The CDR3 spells CAKDRGAYEQYF. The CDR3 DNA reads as TGTGCCAAGGACAGGGGAGCCTACGAGCAGTACTTC.

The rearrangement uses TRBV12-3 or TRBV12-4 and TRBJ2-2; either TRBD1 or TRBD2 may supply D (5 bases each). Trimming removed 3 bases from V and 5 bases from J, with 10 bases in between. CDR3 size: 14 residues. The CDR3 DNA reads TGTGCCAGCAGTTTTGGGGGAATTACCGGGGAGCTGTTTTTT. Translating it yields CASSFGGITGELFF.